The clone carrying this T cell receptor beta chain occurred a few times. Its antigen remains unknown. One entry per CDR3 protein results from TCRdb running MiXCR on the 5' RACE reads. The sample records approximately 260,000 distinct CDR3 sequences, about 8% being singletons. These data come from a study of identical twins. Germline V gives CDR1 MNHEY, CDR2 SVGEGT. The CDR3 runs 20 residues. Trimming took 3 bases from V and 0 from J, leaving 25 bases between them. General study points: Some out-of-frame alpha sequences were shared by twins, and these showed excess low generation probability. It was possible that invariant MAIT and iNKT cells partly confounded the zero-insertion analyses. Abundant cord blood beta clonotypes carried fewer insertions; memory repertoires showed none.

These records were also assigned to another study, of yellow fever vaccine responses in identical twins.

The chain employs TRBV6-2 or TRBV6-3 and TRBJ2-3; D could derive from TRBD1 or TRBD2 (5 bases each). Input material: CD8+ T cells sorted from blood. The sequence was collected from a woman between 18 and 30 years old in good health. CDR3 in amino acids: CASSYDQGTSGTKSTDTQYF. The CDR3 DNA reads as TGTGCCAGCAGTTATGACCAAGGGACCTCCGGGACGAAAAGCACAGATACGCAGTATTTT.